The next 20 T cell receptor beta chains were all read from a single sample in a study of radiation and T cells in renal cell carcinoma. TCRdb keeps only in-frame clones here, not all; method: immunoSEQ multiplex PCR. Of over 120,000 clones listed, 70% to 90% are singletons. Specified time point: baseline pretreatment blood. Indicated treatment: 15 Gy SBRT to primary tumor, nephrectomy 4 weeks later. The input for sequencing was blood, taken from a patient whose treatment included radiotherapy and nephrectomy. These receptors were collected from a woman between 45 and 60 years old with renal cell carcinoma.

The chain carries TRBV5-1 and TRBJ2-1; 11 nucleotides line up with TRBD2. CDR3 length: 13 amino acids. The germline V gene encodes CDR1 SGHRS and CDR2 YFSETQ. V trimming: 3 bases; J trimming: 12 bases; junction bases outside the gene matches: 5. The CDR3 protein is CASSWGLADWQFF. DNA of the CDR3: TGCGCCAGCAGCTGGGGACTAGCGGACTGGCAGTTCTTC.

As DNA, the CDR3 is TGTGCCAGCAGTTTCGATTCGACAGGGGCCTATGGCTACACCTTC. It is translated as CASSFDSTGAYGYTF. The chain uses TRBV6-5 and TRBJ1-2, with 8 bases identical to TRBD1. The J segment lost 4 bases and the V segment lost 4 bases, leaving 8 bases of the junction unmatched. CDR1 MNHEY and CDR2 SVGAGI come from the germline V gene. This CDR3 is 15 amino acids long.

The V gene is TRBV7-9, the J gene TRBJ2-7, with TRBD1 as a possible D gene (6 bases). Trimming took 8 bases from V and 3 from J, leaving 17 bases between them. The CDR3 totals 14 residues. CDR1 is SEHNR and CDR2 is FQNEAQ in the germline V gene (reference sequence). The CDR3 DNA is TGTGCCAGCTTTTTTGGACAGAGACACTACGAGCAGTACTTC. This sequence encodes CASFFGQRHYEQYF.

This chain connects TRBV5-8 to TRBJ2-7; 7 positions match TRBD2. The junction had 6 bases not matched to a gene; V was cut back by 4 bases and J by 2 bases. The CDR3 is 14 residues long. Germline V gene sequence: CDR1 SGHTS, CDR2 YDEGEE. The chain's CDR3 is CASSGGGSAYEQYF. DNA for the CDR3: TGTGCCAGCAGCGGGGGGGGATCGGCCTACGAGCAGTACTTC.

V is TRBV5-1 and J is TRBJ1-1, with unresolved D. Germline V CDR1 and CDR2: SGHRS, YFSETQ. V was clipped by 4 bases and J by 2 bases, with 15 bases between them. The CDR3 is 15 amino acids. The CDR3 nucleotides are TGCGCCAGCAGCCCTTACCGGGCCCTCAACACTGAAGCTTTCTTT. Amino acid sequence: CASSPYRALNTEAFF. The full variable domain, in which reference TRBV5-1 and TRBJ1-1 provide the parts outside the CDR3, is KAGVTQTPRYLIKTRGQQVTLSCSPISGHRSVSWYQQTPGQGLQFLFEYFSETQRNKGNFPGRFSGRQFSNSRSEMNVSTLELGDSALYLCASSPYRALNTEAFFGQGTRLTVV.

This clone was seen only a few times. The V call is TRBV29-1, the J call TRBJ2-1, with 9 bases that match TRBD1. The CDR3 runs to 14 residues. Germline CDR1 reads SQVTM; CDR2 reads ANQGSEA. Losses at the gene ends were 6 bases for V and 4 bases for J; bases not matched to a gene: 7. CDR3 protein: CSVGGTGSYNEQFF. DNA of the CDR3: TGCAGCGTGGGGGGGACAGGGTCTTACAATGAGCAGTTCTTC.

This chain connects TRBV18 to TRBJ2-1, with 10 bases fitting TRBD2. Trimming took 3 bases from V and 6 from J; bases not matched to a gene: 8. Germline V gives CDR1 KGHSH, CDR2 LQKENI. There are 16 residues in the CDR3. The CDR3: CASSPASGGVSNEQFF. DNA of the CDR3: TGTGCCAGCTCACCTGCTAGCGGGGGTGTCTCCAATGAGCAGTTCTTC. Combining the CDR3 with reference TRBV18 and TRBJ2-1 gives the whole variable domain NAGVMQNPRHLVRRRGQEARLRCSPMKGHSHVYWYRQLPEEGLKFMVYLQKENIIDESGMPKERFSAEFPKEGPSILRIQQVVRGDSAAYFCASSPASGGVSNEQFFGPGTRLTVL.

The V and J genes are TRBV9 and TRBJ2-3, with TRBD2 matching over 8 bases. The CDR3 contains 15 residues. V lost 4 bases to trimming and J lost 2 bases; unmatched junction nucleotides: 6. Germline assignment: CDR1 SGDLS and CDR2 YYNGEE. The CDR3 loop reads CASSTREGVTDTQYF. The CDR3 region has the DNA TGTGCCAGCAGCACCCGGGAGGGGGTCACAGATACGCAGTATTTT.

The chain employs TRBV5-1 and TRBJ2-5, with 8 positions matching TRBD1. Germline CDR1 reads SGHRS; CDR2 reads YFSETQ. CDR3 size: 15 residues. The V gene end was trimmed by 5 bases and the J gene end by 2 bases; junction bases not matched to a gene: 8. CDR3 nucleotides: TGCGCCAGCAGTATTGGACAGGGAGTACAAGAGACCCAGTACTTC. Translating gives CASSIGQGVQETQYF.

This clone appeared once. The CDR3 nucleotides read TGTGCCAGCAGCCCCGGGACAGGGACTAGGGTCGGCTACACCTTC. Encoded protein: CASSPGTGTRVGYTF. V and J are TRBV7-3 and TRBJ1-2; the match to TRBD1 covers 9 bases. Germline assignment: CDR1 SGHTA and CDR2 FQGTGA. The CDR3 covers 15 residues. Trimming at V came to 5 bases and at J to 8 bases, leaving 12 bases not matched to a gene.

This clone was counted a single time. The chain recombines TRBV5-1 with TRBJ2-6; D tentatively fits TRBD1 or TRBD2 (5 bases each). Germline CDR1 SGHRS, CDR2 YFSETQ. V was pared by 2 bases and J by 4 bases, with 13 bases between. The CDR3 consists of 16 residues. The CDR3 is CASSLNSGTGANVLTF. In nucleotides, the CDR3 is TGCGCCAGCAGCTTAAACTCAGGGACCGGGGCCAACGTCCTGACTTTC.

The chain employs TRBV7-6 and TRBJ1-2; D not certain. Germline lookup yields CDR1 SGHVS and CDR2 FNYEAQ. The CDR3 contains 13 residues. Trimming took 4 bases from V and 0 from J, leaving 6 bases between them. CDR3 in DNA: TGTGCCAGCAGCTCCGGGGCTAACTATGGCTACACCTTC. As protein: CASSSGANYGYTF. Full variable domain (remainder filled in from reference TRBV7-6 and TRBJ1-2): GAGVSQSPRYKVTKRGQDVALRCDPISGHVSLYWYRQALGQGPEFLTYFNYEAQQDKSGLPNDRFSAERPEGSISTLTIQRTEQRDSAMYRCASSSGANYGYTFGSGTRLTVV.

V gene TRBV7-1 combines with J gene TRBJ2-6, with D perhaps matching TRBD1 or TRBD2 (6 bases each). TRBV7-1 is known as an ORF, though its function is uncertain. The length of the CDR3 is 18 residues. V lost 4 bases to trimming and J lost 4 bases, with 20 bases between them. The CDR3 is CASSLEGDTGYGANVLTF. The CDR3 bases are TGTGCCAGCAGCTTGGAGGGGGATACAGGGTACGGGGCCAACGTCCTGACTTTC.

This chain links TRBV29-1 with TRBJ2-7; a weak D match, TRBD1 (6 bases). Germline values: CDR1 SQVTM, CDR2 ANQGSEA. This CDR3 is 13 amino acids long. V was pared by 5 bases and J by 2 bases, with 13 bases between. CDR3: CSVSDSGAYEQYF. The CDR3 region has the DNA TGCAGCGTTTCGGACAGCGGTGCCTACGAGCAGTACTTC.

This chain uses TRBV6-1 with TRBJ2-7; 8 nucleotides match TRBD1. The CDR3 is made up of 15 amino acids. V shed 4 bases and J 3 bases; nucleotides not matched to a gene: 8. From germline, CDR1 is MNHNS and CDR2 SASEGT. Here the CDR3 DNA reads TGTGCCAGCAGTGTTACCGGGACAGGTGTCTACGAGCAGTACTTC. It codes for CASSVTGTGVYEQYF.

The rearrangement uses TRBV4-1 and TRBJ1-3; D ambiguous. The germline gives CDR1 MGHRA, CDR2 YSYEKL. The germline V and J ends were trimmed by 4 bases and 2 bases, with 12 bases remaining between them. The CDR3 sequence is 15 residues long. CDR3 DNA sequence: TGCGCCAGCAGCCTGAGGGTGACGGCTGGAAACACCATATATTTT. This gives the protein CASSLRVTAGNTIYF.

The genes are TRBV4-1 and TRBJ2-1; D gene uncertain. V was trimmed by 1 base and J by 9 bases, leaving 16 bases between them. The CDR3 is 15 residues long. Germline V gene lookup returns CDR1 MGHRA and CDR2 YSYEKL. The CDR3 loop reads CASSQAPGASAEQFF. CDR3 bases: TGCGCCAGCAGCCAAGCCCCCGGCGCATCGGCTGAGCAGTTCTTC.

This clone was seen once. The chain combines TRBV2 with TRBJ2-6; 8 positions match TRBD1. J was trimmed by 3 bases and V by 3 bases; bases with no gene match: 4. Germline values: CDR1 SNHLY, CDR2 FYNNEI. The CDR3 consists of 16 residues. CDR3 coding DNA: TGTGCCAGCAGTGAGGACAGGGTCGGTGGGGCCAACGTCCTGACTTTC. Translation: CASSEDRVGGANVLTF.

The J gene is TRBJ1-2, the V gene TRBV5-6; 7 positions match TRBD1. V gave up 2 bases and J gave up 6 bases; unmatched junction bases: 13. The CDR3 loop spans 16 amino acids. Looked up from germline, CDR1 is SGHDT and CDR2 is YYEEEE. In nucleotides, the CDR3 is TGTGCCAGCAGCTTACCCCAACAGGGGAAGCACCATGGCTACACCTTC. Amino acid sequence: CASSLPQQGKHHGYTF.

The CDR3 loop reads CASSTPEKGTEAFF. CDR3 coding DNA: TGTGCCAGCAGCACCCCCGAGAAGGGGACTGAAGCTTTCTTT. V is TRBV7-9 and J is TRBJ1-1; D may be TRBD1 (5 bases). The CDR3 totals 14 residues. The germline gives CDR1 SEHNR, CDR2 FQNEAQ (reference sequence). V was cut by 5 bases and J by 5 bases, with 15 bases left in between.